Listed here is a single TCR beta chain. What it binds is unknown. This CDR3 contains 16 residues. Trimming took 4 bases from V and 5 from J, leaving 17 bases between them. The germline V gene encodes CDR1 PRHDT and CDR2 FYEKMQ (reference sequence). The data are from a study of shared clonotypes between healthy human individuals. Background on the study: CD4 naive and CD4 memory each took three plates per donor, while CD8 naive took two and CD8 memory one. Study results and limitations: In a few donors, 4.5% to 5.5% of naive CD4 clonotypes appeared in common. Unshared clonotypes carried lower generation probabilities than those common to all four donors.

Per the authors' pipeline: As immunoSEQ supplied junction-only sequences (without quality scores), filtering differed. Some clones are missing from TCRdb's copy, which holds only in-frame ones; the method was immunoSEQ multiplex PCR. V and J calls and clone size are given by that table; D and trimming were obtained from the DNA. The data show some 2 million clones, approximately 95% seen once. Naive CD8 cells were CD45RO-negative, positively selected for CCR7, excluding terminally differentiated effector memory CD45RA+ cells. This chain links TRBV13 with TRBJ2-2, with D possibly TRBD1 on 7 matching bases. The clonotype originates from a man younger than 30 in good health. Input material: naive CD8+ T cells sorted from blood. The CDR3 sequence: CASSYTEGAGTGELFF. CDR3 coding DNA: TGTGCCAGCAGCTATACAGAGGGGGCGGGAACCGGGGAGCTGTTTTTT.